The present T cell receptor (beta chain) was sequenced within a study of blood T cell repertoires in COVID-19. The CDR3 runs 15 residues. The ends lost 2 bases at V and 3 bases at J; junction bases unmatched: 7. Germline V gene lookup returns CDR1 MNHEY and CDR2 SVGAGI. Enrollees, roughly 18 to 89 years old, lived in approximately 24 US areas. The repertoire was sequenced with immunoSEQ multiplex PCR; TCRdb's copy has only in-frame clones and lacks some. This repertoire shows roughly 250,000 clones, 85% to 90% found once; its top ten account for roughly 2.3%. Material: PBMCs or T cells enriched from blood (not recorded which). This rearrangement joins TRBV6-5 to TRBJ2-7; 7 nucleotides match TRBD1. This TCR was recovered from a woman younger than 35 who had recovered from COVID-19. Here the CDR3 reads CASSYTDRDGYEQYF. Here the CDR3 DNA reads TGTGCCAGCAGTTACACTGACAGGGACGGCTACGAGCAGTACTTC.